This T cell receptor (beta chain) was obtained from a study of T-cell reconstitution after alpha-beta-depleted transplantation in children. Germline values: CDR1 SGHTA, CDR2 FQGNSA. The CDR3 spans 15 residues. Concerning this clonotype: Its antigen remains unidentified. The junction and the germline gene differ at one end; a read error may be behind it.

Unique molecular identifiers were incorporated when the TCRbeta library was constructed. MiXCR was run by TCRdb on the PCR reads, yielding one entry per CDR3 protein. This table holds hundreds of thousands of distinct CDR3 sequences, around 10% found once. Overall study results and limits: Several hundred expanded graft clones reportedly were the source of alpha-beta T cells about two months after transplant. The origin of high day-60 TCRbeta diversity in some patients lay in surviving recipient T cells and thymic progenitors. The authors attributed T-cell counts and diversity one year after transplant mostly to newly produced T cells.

The rearrangement joins TRBV7-2 to TRBJ2-7; 10 bases map to TRBD2. This receptor was obtained from a boy in the first two years of life with acute myeloid leukemia, due to receive a stem cell transplant. The material sequenced was PBMCs, taken before TCRalphabeta/CD19-depleted stem cell transplant. In DNA, the CDR3 is TGTGCCAGCAGCTTAGCTAGCGGGGGGTCCTACGAGCGGTACTTC. Protein sequence: CASSLASGGSYERYF.